The 13 T cell receptor beta chains in this list originate from one sample, sequenced in a study of blood T cell repertoires in COVID-19. The data were produced by immunoSEQ multiplex PCR, yet TCRdb's version contains in-frame clones alone and is incomplete. The sample yields around 80,000 clones, approximately 78% seen once. Input material: peripheral blood. The receptors originated from a man between 60 and 75 years old with acute or convalescent COVID-19.

The chain uses TRBV28 and TRBJ2-5; the match to TRBD2 covers 8 bases. The CDR3 runs 14 residues. Germline CDR1 and CDR2: MDHEN and SYDVKM. V lost 4 bases to trimming and J lost 5 bases; unmatched junction nucleotides: 6. In DNA form, the CDR3 reads TGTGCCAGCAGTTCTCGCGCTAGCGGGGAGACCCAGTACTTC. This translates into CASSSRASGETQYF. The full variable domain, completed using reference TRBV28 and TRBJ2-5, is DVKVTQSSRYLVKRTGEKVFLECVQDMDHENMFWYRQDPGLGLRLIYFSYDVKMKEKGDIPEGYSVSREKKERFSLILESASTNQTSMYLCASSSRASGETQYFGPGTRLLVL.

The CDR3 DNA reads TGTGCCAGCAGCTTTGGACAGGGCCATGGCTACACCTTC. It is translated as CASSFGQGHGYTF. This chain links TRBV12-3 or TRBV12-4 with TRBJ1-2; TRBD1 matches at 8 bases. The junction had 6 bases not matched to a gene; V was cut back by 6 bases and J by 6 bases. CDR3 length: 13 amino acids.

CDR3 sequence (DNA): TGTGCCAGCAGCCTATGGGTAGCGGGAATAGAGACCCAGTACTTC. Its translation is CASSLWVAGIETQYF. The genes are TRBV7-3 and TRBJ2-5; 8 nucleotides match TRBD2. In germline, CDR1 is SGHTA, CDR2 FQGTGA. V shed 5 bases and J 4 bases; nucleotides not matched to a gene: 9. The CDR3 spans 15 residues.

This clone was counted between two and nine times. The chain carries TRBV24-1 and TRBJ1-5, with D uncertain. The V gene lost 5 bases and the J gene lost 4 bases, with 8 bases spanning the gap. The germline V gene encodes CDR1 KGHDR and CDR2 SFDVKD. CDR3 length: 13 residues. The CDR3 region is CATSVRENQPQHF. The CDR3 DNA follows: TGTGCCACCAGTGTAAGGGAGAATCAGCCCCAGCATTTT.

The chain combines TRBV28 with TRBJ2-7; TRBD1 might be the D (6 bases). Deletions cut 1 base from V and 3 bases from J, with 10 bases between. The CDR3 loop spans 14 amino acids. Germline-derived CDR1 and CDR2 are MDHEN and SYDVKM. The CDR3 DNA is TGTGCCAGCAGTTTATCGCAGACAGGCTACGAGCAGTACTTC. It codes for CASSLSQTGYEQYF.

This clone was counted between two and nine times. The chain is built from TRBV6-6 and TRBJ2-1, with D unclear. V lost 5 bases, J lost 3 bases, and 20 bases lay in between. This CDR3 region has 17 residues. Per germline, CDR1 MNHNY and CDR2 SVGAGI (reference sequence). CDR3 sequence (DNA): TGTGCCAGCAGTCCCTCGGTTAACTCCCTTGACTACAATGAGCAGTTCTTC. Encoded protein: CASSPSVNSLDYNEQFF.

J is TRBJ1-1 and V is TRBV19; TRBD1 matches at 7 bases. Germline values: CDR1 LNHDA, CDR2 SQIVND (reference sequence). V lost 7 bases, J lost 2 bases, and 7 bases stayed unmatched. The CDR3 runs to 14 residues. CDR3 coding DNA: TGTGCCAGTACCCTCAGGGGGATCAACACTGAAGCTTTCTTT. Residues: CASTLRGINTEAFF.

The V and J genes are TRBV5-1 and TRBJ1-1; 7 nucleotides agree with TRBD1. This CDR3 is built from 14 residues. Germline V lookup: CDR1 SGHRS, CDR2 YFSETQ. V trimming: 2 bases; J trimming: 0 bases; junction bases outside the gene matches: 1. The DNA of the CDR3 is TGCGCCAGCAGCTTAGGGGGCGTGAACACTGAAGCTTTCTTT. It codes for CASSLGGVNTEAFF.

This chain joins TRBV19 and TRBJ2-1, with 16 nucleotides matching TRBD2. Germline trimming cut 3 bases from V and 8 bases from J; bases unmatched to any gene: 4. This CDR3 is 16 amino acids long. Germline CDR1 and CDR2: LNHDA and SQIVND (reference sequence). In DNA form, the CDR3 reads TGTGCCAGTAGTATCGGGACTAGCGGGAGGGCCTATGAGCAGTTCTTC. Its translation is CASSIGTSGRAYEQFF.

This rearrangement joins TRBV18 to TRBJ1-1; a weak D match, TRBD1 (5 bases). Trimming pared 3 bases from V and 6 bases from J, leaving 11 bases between. The V gene's germline CDR1 is KGHSH and CDR2 LQKENI. This CDR3 is built from 13 residues. The CDR3 nucleotides are TGTGCCAGCTCACCCATGACAGAGGCTGAAGCTTTCTTT. It codes for CASSPMTEAEAFF. The variable domain in full, completed from reference TRBV18 and TRBJ1-1, reads NAGVMQNPRHLVRRRGQEARLRCSPMKGHSHVYWYRQLPEEGLKFMVYLQKENIIDESGMPKERFSAEFPKEGPSILRIQQVVRGDSAAYFCASSPMTEAEAFFGQGTRLTVV.

V and J are TRBV19 and TRBJ1-2, with D perhaps matching TRBD1 (5 bases). Germline CDR1 and CDR2: LNHDA and SQIVND (reference sequence). The CDR3 runs 16 residues. Trimming shortened V by 0 bases and J by 6 bases, and 17 bases separated the two germline ends. The CDR3 spells CASSIDRGGGANGYTF. CDR3 coding DNA: TGTGCCAGTAGTATAGATCGTGGAGGAGGGGCGAATGGCTACACCTTC.

The J gene is TRBJ2-1, the V gene TRBV6-5; 10 bases match TRBD2. After removal of 6 bases from V and 3 bases from J, the junction contained 5 bases not matched to a gene. CDR1 MNHEY and CDR2 SVGAGI come from the germline V gene. There are 15 residues in the CDR3. CDR3 protein: CASRPSGGYYNEQFF. The CDR3 coding sequence is TGTGCCAGCAGACCTAGCGGGGGTTACTACAATGAGCAGTTCTTC.

A few counts support this clone. V gene TRBV25-1 combines with J gene TRBJ2-7, with TRBD2 matching 10 bases. Losses at the gene ends were 6 bases for V and 1 base for J; bases not matched to a gene: 9. CDR1 and CDR2 (germline): MGHDK, SYGVNS. There are 16 residues in the CDR3. CDR3 region: CASSETLAGPSYEQYF. The DNA of the CDR3 is TGTGCCAGCAGCGAGACACTAGCGGGACCTTCCTACGAGCAGTACTTC.